Following are 9 T cell receptor beta chains from one sample sequenced in a study of CD8 T cells in Susac syndrome. The RNA, about 0.5 to 1 ug, was put through reverse transcription using random hexamers. TCRdb used MiXCR to reprocess the immunoSEQ multiplex PCR reads, holding one entry per CDR3 protein. This sample carries about 210,000 distinct CDR3 sequences, roughly 94% of them seen once, and the ten largest clones take less than 0.11%. The specimen was CD4+ T cells from PBMCs. The receptors shown here come from a human donor in good health.

This chain uses TRBV15 with TRBJ2-1; D remains unclear. The V end lost 1 base, the J end lost 4 bases, and 8 bases lay between the germline ends. This CDR3 spans 14 amino acids. Germline-derived CDR1 and CDR2 are LNHNV and YYDKDF (reference sequence). In DNA form, the CDR3 reads TGTGCCACCAGCAGAGCCGGTCGGTACAATGAGCAGTTCTTC. Translating gives CATSRAGRYNEQFF.

CDR3 DNA sequence: TGTGCCAGCAGCCACCCGCCAGCTAGCGGGGGGGCTCCGGGTGAGCAGTTCTTC. Translation: CASSHPPASGGAPGEQFF. This chain joins TRBV3-1 and TRBJ2-1; 12 nucleotides match TRBD2. In germline, CDR1 is LGHDT, CDR2 YNNKEL (reference sequence). The CDR3 loop spans 18 amino acids. V was pared by 3 bases and J by 9 bases, with 15 bases of the junction left unmatched.

The chain uses TRBV29-1 and TRBJ1-2; no definite D call. This CDR3 is built from 13 residues. Trimming took off 0 bases at V and 4 bases at J, with 9 bases between the two ends. Germline V gives CDR1 SQVTM, CDR2 ANQGSEA. In nucleotides, the CDR3 is TGCAGCGTTGAAGATGGGGTAGGCTATGGCTACACCTTC. Translation gives CSVEDGVGYGYTF. The variable domain in full, completed from reference TRBV29-1 and TRBJ1-2, reads SAVISQKPSRDICQRGTSLTIQCQVDSQVTMMFWYRQQPGQSLTLIATANQGSEATYESGFVIDKFPISRPNLTFSTLTVSNMSPEDSSIYLCSVEDGVGYGYTFGSGTRLTVV.

The chain employs TRBV13 and TRBJ1-1; D uncertain. The CDR3 extends over 14 amino acids. Germline values: CDR1 PRHDT, CDR2 FYEKMQ (reference sequence). V was pared by 2 bases and J by 0 bases, with 7 bases between. Here the CDR3 DNA reads TGTGCCAGCAGCTTAAAAGCAGTGAACACTGAAGCTTTCTTT. Amino acids: CASSLKAVNTEAFF. The full variable domain, in which reference TRBV13 and TRBJ1-1 provide the parts outside the CDR3, is AAGVIQSPRHLIKEKRETATLKCYPIPRHDTVYWYQQGPGQDPQFLISFYEKMQSDKGSIPDRFSAQQFSDYHSELNMSSLELGDSALYFCASSLKAVNTEAFFGQGTRLTVV.

The rearrangement uses TRBV25-1 and TRBJ1-2; the D gene is possibly TRBD1 (6 bases). This CDR3 comprises 13 residues. CDR1 is MGHDK and CDR2 is SYGVNS in the germline V gene. V lost 3 bases to trimming and J lost 4 bases, with 9 bases between them. In DNA, the CDR3 is TGTGCCAGCAGTGATAGGGGGATCTATGGCTACACCTTC. This encodes CASSDRGIYGYTF.

This chain joins TRBV3-1 and TRBJ1-2; tentatively, D is TRBD1 (6 bases). CDR3 size: 14 residues. Germline CDR1 and CDR2: LGHDT and YNNKEL (reference sequence). Trimming stripped 4 bases from V and 6 bases from J, with 15 bases between. The CDR3 here is CASSRRQDTDGYTF. Here the CDR3 DNA reads TGTGCCAGCAGCCGGAGACAGGATACTGATGGCTACACCTTC.

This clonotype was recorded only once. The chain employs TRBV20-1 and TRBJ1-2; the match to TRBD1 covers 7 bases. Looked up from germline, CDR1 is DFQATT and CDR2 is SNEGSKA (reference sequence). With 6 bases clipped from V and 5 bases from J, the junction kept 12 bases outside the gene matches. The CDR3 contains 14 residues. DNA of the CDR3: TGCAGTGCGCCTCGACAGGGAAACCCATATGGCTACACCTTC. Protein sequence: CSAPRQGNPYGYTF.

The chain carries TRBV29-1 and TRBJ2-5; TRBD2 agrees at 7 bases. The CDR3 loop spans 12 amino acids. The J segment lost 5 bases and the V segment lost 6 bases, leaving 6 bases of the junction unmatched. Germline-derived CDR1 and CDR2 are SQVTM and ANQGSEA. The CDR3 here is CSVGRSGETQYF. CDR3 DNA: TGCAGCGTCGGGAGGTCGGGCGAGACCCAGTACTTC.

This clonotype has a single count. The chain employs TRBV14 and TRBJ2-1, with TRBD1 as a possible D gene (5 bases). Germline V lookup: CDR1 SGHDN, CDR2 FVKESK. The CDR3 length is 13 residues. V lost 1 base, J lost 11 bases, and 12 bases lay in between. The CDR3 DNA is TGTGCCAGCAGCCAAGTTTCGACAGCGAAGCAGTTCTTC. This codes for CASSQVSTAKQFF.